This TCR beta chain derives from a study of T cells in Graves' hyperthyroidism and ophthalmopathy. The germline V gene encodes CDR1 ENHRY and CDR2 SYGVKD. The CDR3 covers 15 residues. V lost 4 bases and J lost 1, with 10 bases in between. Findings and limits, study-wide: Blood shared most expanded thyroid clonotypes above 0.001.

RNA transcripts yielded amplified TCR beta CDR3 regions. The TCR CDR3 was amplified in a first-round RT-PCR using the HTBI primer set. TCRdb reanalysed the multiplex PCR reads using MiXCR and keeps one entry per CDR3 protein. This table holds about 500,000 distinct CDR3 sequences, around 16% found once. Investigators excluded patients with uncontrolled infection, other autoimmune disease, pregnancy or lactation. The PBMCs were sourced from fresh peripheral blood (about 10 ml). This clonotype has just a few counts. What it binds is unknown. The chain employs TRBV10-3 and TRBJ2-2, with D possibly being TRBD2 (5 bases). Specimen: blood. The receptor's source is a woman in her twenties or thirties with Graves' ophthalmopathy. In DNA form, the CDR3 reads TGTGCCATCAGTGTCCGGGGTCAGAACACCGGGGAGCTGTTTTTT. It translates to CAISVRGQNTGELFF.